The 16 T cell receptor beta chains listed next were all sequenced from one sample in a study of OX40 agonist ivuxolimab in advanced cancers. Produced via immunoSEQ multiplex PCR; TCRdb's table is partial and in-frame only. The top ten clones hold 0.81% of a sample with just over 90,000 clones, approximately 89% of them seen once. The sample here was CD4+ or CD8+ T cells sorted from blood, taken in a trial of the OX40 agonist ivuxolimab. These receptors came from an adult with an advanced solid tumor such as melanoma, head and neck, liver or kidney cancer.

The V and J genes are TRBV28 and TRBJ1-1; D is unresolved. The germline V and J ends were trimmed by 5 bases and 0 bases, with 4 bases remaining between them. The length of the CDR3 is 12 residues. CDR1 and CDR2 (germline): MDHEN, SYDVKM. For the CDR3, the DNA is TGTGCCAGCAGTAAGGTGAACACTGAAGCTTTCTTT. The encoded protein is CASSKVNTEAFF.

The chain has TRBV10-3 and TRBJ2-4; perhaps TRBD2 as D (5 bases). Germline CDR1 and CDR2: ENHRY and SYGVKD. The V and J ends lost 4 bases and 3 bases respectively, with 10 bases between them. The CDR3 contains 14 residues. Here the CDR3 DNA reads TGTGCCATCAGTGGCGGGTTGGACAAAAACATTCAGTACTTC. It codes for CAISGGLDKNIQYF.

The chain combines TRBV7-9 with TRBJ1-4, with D perhaps matching TRBD1 (6 bases). The CDR3 runs to 17 residues. Trimming pared 1 base from V and 5 bases from J, leaving 17 bases between. Looked up from germline, CDR1 is SEHNR and CDR2 is FQNEAQ (reference sequence). The CDR3 reads CASSLGVGQPSNEKLFF. CDR3 nucleotides: TGTGCCAGCAGCTTAGGAGTGGGACAACCATCAAATGAAAAACTGTTTTTT.

The rearrangement links TRBV12-5 to TRBJ2-7; D is possibly TRBD2 (6 bases). V gave up 7 bases and J gave up 6 bases, with 16 bases separating them. The CDR3 length is 13 residues. CDR1 and CDR2 from the germline V gene are LGHNT and FRNRAP. The CDR3 spells CASASGRGGEQYF. CDR3 DNA: TGTGCTAGTGCCTCCGGTAGGGGAGGCGAGCAGTACTTC.

The V and J genes are TRBV4-1 and TRBJ2-1; TRBD2 aligns across 9 bases. V lost 6 bases, J lost 8 bases, and 14 bases stayed unmatched. This CDR3 spans 16 amino acids. Germline values: CDR1 MGHRA, CDR2 YSYEKL. Written as DNA, the CDR3 is TGCGCCAGCAGTAGTTGGACTAGCGCCCTTATCGATGAGCAGTTCTTC. This codes for CASSSWTSALIDEQFF.

This clone was recorded once. The J gene is TRBJ2-1, the V gene TRBV5-4, with 11 bases identical to TRBD2. The CDR3 totals 18 residues. Germline V gene sequence: CDR1 SGHNT, CDR2 YYREEE (reference sequence). V was clipped by 1 base and J by 8 bases; unmatched bases: 14. The CDR3, as DNA: TGTGCCAGCAGCTTGTGGGGGGGGACTAGCGGCCCAAGGGATGAGCAGTTCTTC. This codes for CASSLWGGTSGPRDEQFF.

The chain is built from TRBV6-1 and TRBJ2-2, with 10 bases lining up with TRBD1. This CDR3 comprises 15 residues. With V trimmed by 6 bases and J by 7 bases, 8 bases remained unmatched. Germline loops: CDR1 MNHNS, CDR2 SASEGT. The CDR3 region is CASSTRQGAHGELFF. For the CDR3, the DNA is TGTGCCAGCAGCACCCGACAGGGGGCTCACGGGGAGCTGTTTTTT.

The chain combines TRBV7-3 with TRBJ1-2; 7 bases match TRBD1. Germline V gene lookup returns CDR1 SGHTA and CDR2 FQGTGA. The CDR3 sequence is 15 residues long. J lost 3 bases, V lost 1 base, and 5 bases had no gene match. The CDR3 nucleotides read TGTGCCAGCAGCTTAAAGGTCAGGGGGTACTATGGCTACACCTTC. This codes for CASSLKVRGYYGYTF.

The rearrangement joins TRBV6-6 to TRBJ1-3; TRBD1 matches at 9 bases. With V trimmed by 5 bases and J by 6 bases, 5 bases remained unmatched. Germline V lookup: CDR1 MNHNY, CDR2 SVGAGI (reference sequence). CDR3 length: 14 amino acids. As DNA, the CDR3 is TGTGCCAGCAGTCGGACAGGGGTTGTAAACACCATATATTTT. Its translation is CASSRTGVVNTIYF.

V and J are TRBV5-1 and TRBJ2-5, with D perhaps TRBD2 (6 bases). Trimming took 4 bases from V and 4 from J, leaving 17 bases between them. The CDR3 totals 15 residues. Germline V lookup: CDR1 SGHRS, CDR2 YFSETQ. The CDR3 here is CASSPPGTQGETQYF. The DNA of the CDR3 is TGCGCCAGCAGCCCCCCCGGGACTCAAGGAGAGACCCAGTACTTC.

This clone was seen only a few times. The gene calls are TRBV7-9 and TRBJ1-5; D remains ambiguous. The V gene's germline CDR1 is SEHNR and CDR2 FQNEAQ (reference sequence). Trimming left V 0 bases short and J 7 bases short, with 10 bases between. This CDR3 contains 14 residues. The CDR3 nucleotides read TGTGCCAGCAGCTTAGCCACCGAGGGACAGCCCCAGCATTTT. This sequence encodes CASSLATEGQPQHF.

The genes are TRBV4-1 and TRBJ2-5, with 11 bases aligning to TRBD1. After removal of 4 bases from V and 2 bases from J, the junction contained 6 bases not matched to a gene. Germline V gene data show CDR1 as MGHRA and CDR2 as YSYEKL. The CDR3 is 16 amino acids. The CDR3 sequence: CASSRQDRGRQETQYF. CDR3 coding DNA: TGCGCCAGCAGCCGGCAGGACAGGGGGCGGCAAGAGACCCAGTACTTC.

This clone has just one count. This rearrangement joins TRBV7-9 to TRBJ1-4; possible D gene TRBD1, 6 bases. V lost 1 base to trimming and J lost 8 bases, with 14 bases between them. Germline V gene sequence: CDR1 SEHNR, CDR2 FQNEAQ (reference sequence). The CDR3 contains 15 residues. The CDR3 reads CASSLVGGAGEKLFF. The CDR3 DNA follows: TGTGCCAGCAGCTTAGTAGGGGGAGCAGGGGAAAAACTGTTTTTT.

CDR3 amino acids: CASSSGGSWSGYTF. CDR3 sequence (DNA): TGTGCCAGCAGCTCGGGGGGTTCGTGGAGTGGCTACACCTTC. The V and J genes are TRBV7-2 and TRBJ1-2, with D tentatively TRBD1 (5 bases). CDR3 length: 14 residues. Trimming shortened V by 4 bases and J by 7 bases, and 16 bases separated the two germline ends. The germline gives CDR1 SGHTA, CDR2 FQGNSA.

The J gene is TRBJ2-3, the V gene TRBV20-1; D gene unclear. The CDR3 consists of 11 residues. V was cut by 6 bases and J by 5 bases, with 9 bases left in between. The germline V gene encodes CDR1 DFQATT and CDR2 SNEGSKA (reference sequence). The CDR3: CSAPSVDTQYF. CDR3 coding DNA: TGCAGTGCCCCAAGTGTAGATACGCAGTATTTT.

This rearrangement joins TRBV19 to TRBJ2-6, with TRBD1 matching over 12 bases. V lost 5 bases to trimming and J lost 2 bases; unmatched junction nucleotides: 4. The CDR3 covers 17 residues. Germline CDR1 LNHDA, CDR2 SQIVND (reference sequence). CDR3 DNA sequence: TGTGCCAGTAGTCCGGGACAGGGGGCAACTGGGGCCAACGTCCTGACTTTC. It codes for CASSPGQGATGANVLTF.